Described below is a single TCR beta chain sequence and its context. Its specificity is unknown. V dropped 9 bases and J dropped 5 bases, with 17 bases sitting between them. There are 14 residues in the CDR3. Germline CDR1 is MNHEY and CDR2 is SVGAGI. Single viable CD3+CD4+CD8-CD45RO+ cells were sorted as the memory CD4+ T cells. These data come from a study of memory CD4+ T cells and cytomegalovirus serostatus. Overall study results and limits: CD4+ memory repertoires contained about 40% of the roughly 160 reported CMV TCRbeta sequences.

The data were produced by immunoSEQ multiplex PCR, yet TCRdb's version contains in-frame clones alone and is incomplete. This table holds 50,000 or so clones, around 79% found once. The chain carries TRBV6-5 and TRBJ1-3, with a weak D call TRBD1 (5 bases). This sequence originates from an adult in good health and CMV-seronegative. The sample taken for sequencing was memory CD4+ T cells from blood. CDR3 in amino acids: CASSPTATRNTIYF. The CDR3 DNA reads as TGTGCCAGTTCCCCGACAGCCACCCGAAACACCATATATTTT.